This entry features one T cell receptor beta chain sequence. The antigen is unknown. The CDR3 runs 15 residues. Germline lookup yields CDR1 SGHRS and CDR2 YFSETQ. Trimming took off 0 bases at V and 2 bases at J, with 10 bases between the two ends. Assay used: immunoSEQ multiplex PCR; TCRdb lists only in-frame clones, some missing. The sample has about 24,000 clones, about 92% seen once. The entry originates in a study of T cells in localized non-small cell lung cancer. Study-level findings and limits: Among the top 100 tumor clones, a median around 57 appeared in adjacent lung. An association was observed between higher blood T cell density and longer overall survival. Because researchers sequenced only one region of the tumor, heterogeneity is still possible. The study found T cell clonality highest in uninvolved adjacent lung, above tumor.

The rearrangement uses TRBV5-1 and TRBJ2-3, with a tentative D call TRBD1 (5 bases). This material consisted of peripheral blood, taken before any cancer treatment. This TCR was recovered from a man between 40 and 75 years old with stage III squamous cell lung carcinoma. CDR3 DNA sequence: TGCGCCAGCAGCTTGGGACAGCAAGACACAGATACGCAGTATTTT. Its translation is CASSLGQQDTDTQYF.